Shown below are 16 T cell receptor beta chains from a single sample sequenced in a study of cytomegalovirus exposure and HLA in healthy donors (dated by TCRdb to 2016 to 2017). Receptor libraries were prepared by the immunoSEQ multiplex PCR assay. For the multiplex PCR, a mixture combining 60 forward primers for TCR Vbeta segments and 13 reverse primers for TCR Jbeta segments was used. In its TCRdb copy, this immuneACCESS table keeps in-frame sequences only and misses some clones. Where compared with another copy, unresolved V genes explain less than half of these, and the others have no known cause. The sample has 150,000 to 200,000 clones on record, about four fifths of them singletons. In total, the top ten clones hold around 1.5% of the sample. Source material: PBMCs. Every receptor here comes from a male donor in good health and CMV-seronegative.

The rearrangement links TRBV5-1 to TRBJ2-2, with 10 bases that match TRBD2. The germline V gene encodes CDR1 SGHRS and CDR2 YFSETQ. Trimming took 6 bases from V and 2 from J; bases not matched to a gene: 7. The CDR3 runs to 16 residues. CDR3 nucleotides: TGCGCCAGCACGTCTCTAGCGGGGGTCAACACCGGGGAGCTGTTTTTT. Its translation: CASTSLAGVNTGELFF.

The chain uses TRBV12-5 and TRBJ2-5, with D tentatively TRBD1 (6 bases). CDR1 and CDR2 (germline): LGHNT, FRNRAP. Trimming left V 1 base short and J 2 bases short, with 11 bases between. This CDR3 spans 15 amino acids. DNA of the CDR3: TGTGCTAGTGGTTTGGACGGACAGCCACAAGAGACCCAGTACTTC. It is translated as CASGLDGQPQETQYF.

The chain couples TRBV7-9 to TRBJ2-5, with a weak D call TRBD1 (6 bases). Germline V gene sequence: CDR1 SEHNR, CDR2 FQNEAQ (reference sequence). This CDR3 is built from 14 residues. Between the trimmed V and J ends, which lost 5 bases and 3 bases, there was a span of 13 bases. The CDR3 region is CASSLSTGKETQYF. Here the CDR3 DNA reads TGTGCCAGCAGCCTATCGACAGGAAAAGAGACCCAGTACTTC.

This clone was found a few times. One end of the junction fails to match germline, which may point to a read error. The gene calls are TRBV6-5 and TRBJ1-2; 7 bases fit TRBD1. The CDR3 is made up of 16 amino acids. Per the germline V gene, CDR1 is MNHEY and CDR2 is SVGAGI. The CDR3 loop is CASSNSPTHRGGSYTF. Here the CDR3 DNA reads TGTGCCAGCAGTAACTCGCCCACTCACAGGGGTGGGAGCTACACCTTC.

The chain joins TRBV11-2 to TRBJ1-5; 10 bases fit TRBD1. CDR1 is SGHAT and CDR2 is FQNNGV in the germline V gene. Trimming at V came to 5 bases and at J to 10 bases, leaving 8 bases not matched to a gene. The CDR3 consists of 14 residues. The CDR3 region has the DNA TGTGCCAGCAGCGGCGGGACAGGGGATCTTCCCCAGCATTTT. Encoded protein: CASSGGTGDLPQHF.

This chain links TRBV27 with TRBJ2-1, with 9 bases that match TRBD2. Germline CDR1 is MNHEY and CDR2 is SMNVEV (reference sequence). V shed 4 bases, J shed 8 bases, and the junction held 9 bases outside the gene matches. The CDR3 runs 15 residues. The CDR3 DNA is TGTGCCAGCAGTTGGTCCGGGACTAGCACAGATGAGCAGTTCTTC. Protein: CASSWSGTSTDEQFF.

This chain uses TRBV5-1 with TRBJ1-2; D gene uncertain. The germline V gene encodes CDR1 SGHRS and CDR2 YFSETQ. The CDR3 spans 13 residues. V was cut by 0 bases and J by 5 bases, with 8 bases left in between. CDR3 residues: CASSLDSEYGYTF. In nucleotides, the CDR3 is TGCGCCAGCAGCTTGGATTCAGAATATGGCTACACCTTC.

V usage is TRBV9 and J usage is TRBJ1-1; maybe TRBD1 (6 bases). In germline, CDR1 is SGDLS, CDR2 YYNGEE. This CDR3 is built from 16 residues. The V gene lost 0 bases and the J gene lost 2 bases, with 14 bases spanning the gap. CDR3 sequence reads: CASSVVRTGLNTEAFF. For the CDR3, the DNA is TGTGCCAGCAGCGTAGTTAGAACAGGGCTAAACACTGAAGCTTTCTTT.

This rearrangement joins TRBV6-1 to TRBJ2-1; 9 bases align to TRBD2. V was pared by 3 bases and J by 4 bases, with 7 bases of the junction left unmatched. Germline CDR1 and CDR2: MNHNS and SASEGT. There are 16 residues in the CDR3. CDR3 sequence: CASSDRSLAGYNEQFF. The DNA of the CDR3 is TGTGCCAGCAGTGACAGGTCTCTAGCGGGATACAATGAGCAGTTCTTC.

The V gene is TRBV7-3, the J gene TRBJ1-1; no definite D call. V lost 0 bases, J lost 7 bases, and 9 bases lay in between. The germline CDR1 and CDR2 sequences are SGHTA and FQGTGA. The CDR3 is 13 amino acids. CDR3 sequence (DNA): TGTGCCAGCAGCTTAACGGTTCAGAATGAAGCTTTCTTT. This gives the protein CASSLTVQNEAFF. Full variable domain (outside the CDR3, taken from reference TRBV7-3 and TRBJ1-1): GAGVSQTPSNKVTEKGKYVELRCDPISGHTALYWYRQSLGQGPEFLIYFQGTGAADDSGLPNDRFFAVRPEGSVSTLKIQRTERGDSAVYLCASSLTVQNEAFFGQGTRLTVV.

This clone was counted a few times. The chain links TRBV7-2 to TRBJ2-5; D gene unclear. Germline CDR1 is SGHTA and CDR2 is FQGNSA. Trimming removed 2 bases from V and 0 bases from J, with 10 bases in between. CDR3 length: 15 residues. The CDR3 here is CASSLSSAHQETQYF. The CDR3 nucleotides are TGTGCCAGCAGCTTAAGTTCAGCGCACCAAGAGACCCAGTACTTC.

V usage is TRBV27 and J usage is TRBJ2-7; 7 bases are a match to TRBD2. The germline V gene has CDR1 MNHEY and CDR2 SMNVEV (reference sequence). The V segment lost 5 bases and the J segment 3 bases; nucleotides outside the gene matches: 19. This CDR3 is 18 amino acids long. This CDR3 reads CASSLRGGPTQGLYEQYF. The CDR3, as DNA: TGTGCCAGCAGTCTCCGGGGAGGGCCCACTCAAGGTCTCTACGAGCAGTACTTC.

Note on this clone: Other DNA sequences from this sample encode an identical CDR3 as well. V and J are TRBV19 and TRBJ1-5, with 9 bases identical to TRBD1. Trimming removed 1 base from V and 2 bases from J; junction bases left unmatched: 0. The CDR3 spans 15 residues. From germline, CDR1 is LNHDA and CDR2 SQIVND (reference sequence). The CDR3 reads CASSIGQGGNQPQHF. In nucleotides, the CDR3 is TGTGCCAGTAGTATAGGACAGGGGGGCAATCAGCCCCAGCATTTT.

The chain has TRBV18 and TRBJ1-1; 8 nucleotides match TRBD1. The CDR3 consists of 16 residues. Germline values: CDR1 KGHSH, CDR2 LQKENI. V dropped 0 bases and J dropped 4; count of bases not matched to a gene: 7. CDR3 bases: TGTGCCAGCTCACCACCGGGACAGGCCGGGGGCACTGAAGCTTTCTTT. Amino acid sequence: CASSPPGQAGGTEAFF.

This chain connects TRBV9 to TRBJ2-1; D gene ambiguous. CDR3 length: 14 residues. Trimming removed 0 bases from V and 0 bases from J, with 4 bases in between. Germline CDR1 SGDLS, CDR2 YYNGEE. CDR3 sequence (DNA): TGTGCCAGCAGCGTAGTAGACTCCTACAATGAGCAGTTCTTC. Protein sequence: CASSVVDSYNEQFF. The whole variable domain, filled in from reference TRBV9 and TRBJ2-1, reads DSGVTQTPKHLITATGQRVTLRCSPRSGDLSVYWYQQSLDQGLQFLIQYYNGEERAKGNILERFSAQQFPDLHSELNLSSLELGDSALYFCASSVVDSYNEQFFGPGTRLTVL.

This sequence joins TRBV6-1 and TRBJ1-1; no clear D. The CDR3 has 14 amino acids. Germline V gives CDR1 MNHNS, CDR2 SASEGT. Trimming removed 2 bases from V and 2 bases from J, with 9 bases in between. As DNA, the CDR3 is TGTGCCAGCAGTGAACGGCGAGGTAACACTGAAGCTTTCTTT. Amino acid sequence: CASSERRGNTEAFF.